The clone carrying this TCR beta chain was detected a few times. This sample is part of a study of T cells in Graves' hyperthyroidism and ophthalmopathy. Using RNA transcripts as the source, TCR beta CDR3 regions were amplified. Primed by the HTBI set, a first-round RT-PCR was run on the TCR CDR3. TCRdb called the multiplex PCR reads again in MiXCR, with one record for every CDR3 protein. Altogether nearly 750,000 distinct CDR3 sequences are present, about 35% being singletons, with the ten largest covering about a third. Clinical symptoms, serum thyroxine and TRAb, thyroid ultrasound and orbital computed tomography together formed the diagnostic basis. Specimen: blood. The TCR sequence derives from a woman aged 35 to 49 with Graves' hyperthyroidism.

CDR3 amino acids: CASSKRQGGQETQYF. Here the CDR3 DNA reads TGTGCCAGCAGCAAACGTCAGGGAGGTCAAGAGACCCAGTACTTC. The rearrangement uses TRBV13 and TRBJ2-5; D possibly corresponds to TRBD2 (6 bases). V was trimmed by 5 bases and J by 2 bases, leaving 15 bases between them. Per germline, CDR1 PRHDT and CDR2 FYEKMQ (reference sequence). This CDR3 has 15 residues.